One and the same sample provided the 18 T cell receptor beta chains below, sequenced in a study of blood T cells in healthy people across ages. A J-beta primer mix and a sample-barcoded 5' primer were used in a second PCR of roughly 6 to 11 cycles. TCRdb reanalysed the 5' RACE reads using MiXCR and keeps one entry per CDR3 protein. The repertoire holds hundreds of thousands of distinct CDR3 sequences, with 29% as singletons. Sequences were obtained from blood. The origin of the receptors is an elderly woman in good health.

This clonotype was recorded many times. The rearrangement joins TRBV20-1 to TRBJ2-5; D is possibly TRBD2 (6 bases). CDR1 DFQATT and CDR2 SNEGSKA come from the germline V gene (reference sequence). The CDR3 runs 14 residues. V shed 3 bases and J shed 2 bases, with 13 bases lying between them. The CDR3 nucleotides are TGCAGTGCTAGCGGCTGGCTAGCGCAAGAGACCCAGTACTTC. Encoded protein: CSASGWLAQETQYF.

This clonotype was seen at least ten times. The J gene is TRBJ1-2, the V gene TRBV12-3 or TRBV12-4, with D maybe TRBD1 (5 bases). CDR3 size: 14 residues. Trimming cost V 6 bases and J 2 bases, with 13 bases left between them. CDR3 coding DNA: TGTGCCAGCAGAAGGGACCGCTCAAACTATGGCTACACCTTC. It specifies CASRRDRSNYGYTF.

This clonotype was observed a few times. This chain connects TRBV6-2 or TRBV6-3 to TRBJ2-3, with D maybe TRBD2 (7 bases). The germline V and J ends were trimmed by 5 bases and 6 bases, with 15 bases remaining between them. Germline V gene sequence: CDR1 MNHEY, CDR2 SVGEGT. This CDR3 has 14 amino acids. CDR3 in amino acids: CASSRGGSEDTQYF. CDR3 nucleotides: TGTGCCAGCAGTAGGGGGGGCTCGGAGGATACGCAGTATTTT.

V usage is TRBV4-2 and J usage is TRBJ2-5; tentatively, D is TRBD1 (6 bases). Germline values: CDR1 LGHNA, CDR2 YNFKEQ. The CDR3 has 14 residues. V lost 4 bases, J lost 1 base, and 10 bases lay in between. The CDR3 coding sequence is TGTGCCAGCAGCCCTATGGACAGCCAAGAGACCCAGTACTTC. As protein: CASSPMDSQETQYF.

This clonotype was counted a single time. The junction departs from germline at one end; a sequencing error may be responsible. The rearrangement links TRBV4-2 to TRBJ1-1; the D gene is possibly TRBD1 (5 bases). CDR3 length: 15 residues. Germline V gene sequence: CDR1 LGHNA, CDR2 YNFKEQ. The CDR3 sequence: CACSQAVQGNAEAFF. The CDR3 region has the DNA TGTGCCTGCAGCCAAGCGGTCCAGGGTAACGCTGAAGCTTTCTTT.

In regard to this clonotype: Possible read error: a much larger clone is one base away. The V call is TRBV27, the J call TRBJ1-5, with D tentatively TRBD1 (6 bases). This CDR3 region has 17 residues. Germline CDR1 reads MNHEY; CDR2 reads SMNVEV (reference sequence). In DNA, the CDR3 is TGTGCCAGCAGTTTATTGGGGGGCGGGTTCGACAATCAGCCCCAGCGTTTT. The encoded protein is CASSLLGGGFDNQPQRF.

This clonotype was seen ten or more times. This chain joins TRBV7-9 and TRBJ2-5; 7 bases map to TRBD2. Trimming removed 2 bases from V and 3 bases from J; junction bases left unmatched: 9. CDR3 size: 16 residues. CDR1 SEHNR and CDR2 FQNEAQ come from the germline V gene (reference sequence). This CDR3 is CASSLTSGTTKETQYF. The CDR3 coding sequence is TGTGCCAGCAGCTTAACCTCCGGGACTACCAAAGAGACCCAGTACTTC.

This clonotype was detected many times. The chain recombines TRBV24-1 with TRBJ2-5, with D perhaps TRBD2 (6 bases). Germline assignment: CDR1 KGHDR and CDR2 SFDVKD. Deletions cut 3 bases from V and 2 bases from J, with 15 bases between. The CDR3 runs 16 residues. This CDR3 reads CATSDARRGLQETQYF. The CDR3 DNA is TGTGCCACCAGTGATGCGCGAAGGGGACTTCAAGAGACCCAGTACTTC.

This clonotype has at least ten counts. The chain is built from TRBV12-3 or TRBV12-4 and TRBJ2-5; D is ambiguous. The CDR3 extends over 12 amino acids. Trimming left V 6 bases short and J 1 base short, with 6 bases between. CDR3 coding DNA: TGTGCCAGCAGCTTTCCCCAAGAGACCCAGTACTTC. This encodes CASSFPQETQYF.

In its sample, this clonotype was seen many times. The chain combines TRBV20-1 with TRBJ1-1; D call uncertain. This CDR3 has 13 amino acids. Germline V gives CDR1 DFQATT, CDR2 SNEGSKA (reference sequence). The V end was cut by 1 base, the J end by 0 bases, with 6 bases between. In nucleotides, the CDR3 is TGCAGTGCTAGAGCGGGGTTGAACACTGAAGCTTTCTTT. This codes for CSARAGLNTEAFF.

This clonotype was seen at least ten times. The rearrangement joins TRBV10-3 to TRBJ2-3, with TRBD2 matching over 10 bases. CDR1 ENHRY and CDR2 SYGVKD come from the germline V gene. V shed 10 bases, J shed 0 bases, and the junction held 13 bases outside the gene matches. The CDR3 sequence is 17 residues long. CDR3 DNA sequence: TGTGCCAGCAGGGCTAGCGGGGGAATCACTAGCACAGATACGCAGTATTTT. It yields the protein CASRASGGITSTDTQYF.

The chain joins TRBV7-2 to TRBJ2-7, with 8 bases matching TRBD2. J gave up 7 bases and V 4 bases, and 18 bases lay outside the gene matches. Germline V CDR1 and CDR2: SGHTA, FQGNSA. The length of the CDR3 is 17 residues. The CDR3 coding sequence is TGTGCCAGCAGCTCCCGACGGGGGGGCTGGTCCTACATTGAGCAGTACTTC. Its translation is CASSSRRGGWSYIEQYF. The whole variable domain, remainder taken from reference TRBV7-2 and TRBJ2-7, is GAGVSQSPSNKVTEKGKDVELRCDPISGHTALYWYRQSLGQGLEFLIYFQGNSAPDKSGLPSDRFSAERTGGSVSTLTIQRTQQEDSAVYLCASSSRRGGWSYIEQYFGPGTRLTVT.

The V gene is TRBV20-1, the J gene TRBJ1-2; TRBD1 matches at 7 bases. Germline CDR1 reads DFQATT; CDR2 reads SNEGSKA (reference sequence). The CDR3 length is 14 residues. Trimming removed 5 bases from V and 4 bases from J; junction bases left unmatched: 10. CDR3 nucleotide sequence: TGCAGTGCTGGTGGGACAGCCGCATCCTATGGCTACACCTTC. As protein: CSAGGTAASYGYTF.

As to this clonotype: A read error may be the cause here, since a much bigger clone is one base away. V usage is TRBV6-5 and J usage is TRBJ2-1; a possible D gene is TRBD1 (5 bases). CDR1 is MNHEY and CDR2 is SVGAGI in the germline V gene. This CDR3 region has 16 residues. DNA of the CDR3: TGTGCCAGCAGTTACTCGTCTGGGGCAGGGTTCAATGAGCAGGTCTTC. Translation gives CASSYSSGAGFNEQVF.

Details on this clonotype: A clone one base away is much larger, so this may be a read error. The chain uses TRBV7-2 and TRBJ1-2, with unresolved D. This CDR3 is built from 13 residues. Germline CDR1 reads SGHTA; CDR2 reads FQGNSA. The V and J ends lost 5 bases and 10 bases respectively, with 17 bases between them. The CDR3, as DNA: TGTGCCAGCAGCCCCTACATGGAAAGGGACTACACCTTC. This gives the protein CASSPYMERDYTF. Full variable domain (outside the CDR3, taken from reference TRBV7-2 and TRBJ1-2): GAGVSQSPSNKVTEKGKDVELRCDPISGHTALYWYRQSLGQGLEFLIYFQGNSAPDKSGLPSDRFSAERTGGSVSTLTIQRTQQEDSAVYLCASSPYMERDYTFGSGTRLTVV.

This clonotype showed up many times. V gene TRBV7-9 combines with J gene TRBJ2-6, with unresolved D. Trimming pared 1 base from V and 0 bases from J, leaving 13 bases between. This CDR3 has 18 amino acids. Germline lookup yields CDR1 SEHNR and CDR2 FQNEAQ (reference sequence). The CDR3 here is CASSLEEVTPSGANVLTF. CDR3 in DNA: TGTGCCAGCAGCTTAGAAGAGGTGACCCCCTCTGGGGCCAACGTCCTGACTTTC.

This sequence joins TRBV7-9 and TRBJ2-2; D gene uncertain. There are 14 residues in the CDR3. CDR1 and CDR2 (germline): SEHNR, FQNEAQ (reference sequence). V was trimmed by 2 bases and J by 4 bases, leaving 8 bases between them. CDR3 bases: TGTGCCAGCAGCTTATTAGGGTCCACCGGGGAGCTGTTTTTT. It specifies CASSLLGSTGELFF.

There are many counts of this clonotype. The gene calls are TRBV12-3 or TRBV12-4 and TRBJ2-1; either TRBD1 or TRBD2 may fit D (5 bases each). With 2 bases removed from V and 5 bases from J, the gap between germline ends came to 13 bases. CDR3 length: 15 residues. The CDR3 region has the DNA TGTGCCAGCAGTTTAAACCGGGGCAGTAACAATGAGCAGTTCTTC. Protein product: CASSLNRGSNNEQFF.